Sequencing of this T cell receptor beta chain was carried out in a study of monozygotic twins with inflammatory bowel disease. In eight separate reactions per sample, cDNA was generated. TCRdb reanalyzed the 5' RACE reads and collapses them to one entry per CDR3 protein, without DNA. The sample table includes 400,000 or so distinct CDR3 sequences. To note about this clonotype: Its specificity is not known.

Findings of the study overall: The authors note that differing immunosuppressive treatments may have added variability to patient repertoires.

The CDR3 is made up of 20 amino acids. From germline, CDR1 is MNHEY and CDR2 SMNVEV (reference sequence). The sequenced sample consisted of blood. The chain joins TRBV27 to TRBJ2-1; the TCRdb call, TRBD2, lacks DNA for checking. The source of this sequence is a human donor with ulcerative colitis or Crohn's disease, or a healthy co-twin of an affected twin (not recorded which). The CDR3 here is CASSLSGWVRSSSTANEQFF.